A selection of T cell receptor beta chains follows, all from one sample in a study of cytomegalovirus exposure and HLA in healthy donors. The table came from immunoSEQ multiplex PCR; TCRdb's copy has only in-frame clones and leaves some out. The sample has 200,000 to 250,000 clones, around four fifths seen once; the top ten hold over 12%. Sequencing was done on a sample of PBMCs. All receptors come from a woman in her twenties or thirties in good health and CMV-seropositive. Both conserved end residues are part of each CDR3. A D gene is named only where the DNA matches it firmly. Only some rows state a clone size, as once, few, many or a class for expanded clones.

J: TRBJ2-6; D: -; V: TRBV29-1; size: -; DNA: TGCAGCGTTGAAGAGTTGGGGATAGGGGCCAACGTCCTGACTTTC; CDR3: CSVEELGIGANVLTF
J: TRBJ2-5; D: -; V: TRBV14; size: few; DNA: TGTGCCAGCAGCCATGCGGGGACCCAGTACTTC; CDR3: CASSHAGTQYF
J: TRBJ2-7; D: -; V: TRBV5-1; size: -; DNA: TGCGCCAGCAGCCGGGGCGGGGGACACCTCTACGAGCAGTACTTC; CDR3: CASSRGGGHLYEQYF
J: TRBJ2-7; D: -; V: TRBV28; size: -; DNA: TGTGCCAGCGTTGATAGTAGGTACGAGCAGTACTTC; CDR3: CASVDSRYEQYF
J: TRBJ2-6; D: -; V: TRBV30; size: -; DNA: TGTGCCTGGAGTGCGGTCGGACACCTCTCTGGGGCCAACGTCCTGACTTTC; CDR3: CAWSAVGHLSGANVLTF
J: TRBJ2-7; D: TRBD1; V: TRBV5-6; size: -; DNA: TGTGCCAGCAGCTTAGGACAGGGAATTACCTACGAGCAGTACTTC; CDR3: CASSLGQGITYEQYF
J: TRBJ2-7; D: -; V: TRBV5-6; size: -; DNA: TGTGCCAGCAGCTTCTGGGGGGCGACCTACGAGCAGTACTTC; CDR3: CASSFWGATYEQYF
J: TRBJ2-7; D: TRBD1; V: TRBV4-2; size: -; DNA: TGTGCCAGCAGCCAAGCCCACCGACAGGGGAGATCCTACGAGCAGTACTTC; CDR3: CASSQAHRQGRSYEQYF
J: TRBJ1-2; D: -; V: TRBV7-2; size: -; DNA: TGTGCCAGCAGCCAGGGCCCAAACTATGGCTACACCTTC; CDR3: CASSQGPNYGYTF
J: TRBJ2-7; D: -; V: TRBV30; size: -; DNA: TGTGCCTGGAGTTCCCCTTACGAGCAGTACTTC; CDR3: CAWSSPYEQYF
J: TRBJ2-7; D: -; V: TRBV6-1; size: once; DNA: TGTGCCAGCAGTGAAGAGTCCGAGGGGGGGATCGTTTACGAGCAGTACTTC; CDR3: CASSEESEGGIVYEQYF
J: TRBJ1-1; D: TRBD1; V: TRBV4-2; size: -; DNA: TGTGCCAGCAGCCAAGGTCCTGTGTCACAGGGGCAAGGCACTGAAGCTTTCTTT; CDR3: CASSQGPVSQGQGTEAFF
J: TRBJ1-5; D: -; V: TRBV7-9; size: -; DNA: TGTGCCAGCAGCTTAGGTACAGGACGGAGCAATCAGCCCCAGCATTTT; CDR3: CASSLGTGRSNQPQHF
J: TRBJ1-2; D: TRBD1; V: TRBV6-5; size: -; DNA: TGTGCCAGAACGACAGGGGGAGGCTATGGCTACACCTTC; CDR3: CARTTGGGYGYTF
J: TRBJ2-6; D: -; V: TRBV29-1; size: -; DNA: TGCAGCGTTTGGGGTTTGGCCGGGGCCAACGTCCTGACTTTC; CDR3: CSVWGLAGANVLTF
J: TRBJ2-3; D: -; V: TRBV5-1; size: once; DNA: TGCGCCAGCAGCTTGGAGGGGACAGATACGCAGTATTTT; CDR3: CASSLEGTDTQYF
J: TRBJ2-1; D: -; V: TRBV20-1; size: -; DNA: TGCAGTGCTAGGTTCGGTGAGCAGTTCTTC; CDR3: CSARFGEQFF
J: TRBJ2-2; D: TRBD1; V: TRBV27; size: few; DNA: TGTGCCAGCAGCTACCGACAGGGTGGAACCGGGGAGCTGTTTTTT; CDR3: CASSYRQGGTGELFF
J: TRBJ2-3; D: -; V: TRBV6-5; size: -; DNA: TGTGCCAGCAGTTACGGGGAGTCCGATACGCAGTATTTT; CDR3: CASSYGESDTQYF
J: TRBJ2-1; D: -; V: TRBV6-5; size: -; DNA: TGTGCCAGCAGTTACTCTGGGGGGAACTCCAATGAGCAGTTCTTC; CDR3: CASSYSGGNSNEQFF
J: TRBJ2-7; D: -; V: TRBV28; size: once; DNA: TGTGCCAGCAGTGCCCCGGGACTCTACCCCTACGAGCAGTACTTC; CDR3: CASSAPGLYPYEQYF
J: TRBJ2-1; D: -; V: TRBV2; size: -; DNA: TGTGCCAGCAGTGAAGCGCTTGGGGTGGCTCTGTTGAATGAGCAGTTCTTC; CDR3: CASSEALGVALLNEQFF
J: TRBJ1-1; D: -; V: TRBV7-3; size: -; DNA: TGTGCCAGCAGCTTAACTCAGGGAGCTGAAGCTTTCTTT; CDR3: CASSLTQGAEAFF
J: TRBJ2-7; D: -; V: TRBV29-1; size: -; DNA: TGCAGCGTTGGAGGCAGTTCCTACGAGCAGTACTTC; CDR3: CSVGGSSYEQYF
J: TRBJ1-1; D: -; V: TRBV29-1; size: -; DNA: TGCAGCGTACCTCAGACAGGACGGAACACTGAAGCTTTCTTT; CDR3: CSVPQTGRNTEAFF
J: TRBJ2-3; D: TRBD2; V: TRBV7-3; size: few; DNA: TGTGCCAGCAGCCGGGCTAGCGGGAGGGCCACAGATACGCAGTATTTT; CDR3: CASSRASGRATDTQYF
J: TRBJ2-7; D: TRBD1; V: TRBV6-5; size: -; DNA: TGTGCCAGCAGTTCCGGACAGGGGGTCTACGAGCAGTACTTC; CDR3: CASSSGQGVYEQYF
J: TRBJ1-2; D: -; V: TRBV5-4; size: -; DNA: TGTGCCAGCAGCTCACCTAACTATGGCTACACCTTC; CDR3: CASSSPNYGYTF
J: TRBJ2-1; D: -; V: TRBV9; size: -; DNA: TGTGCCAGCAGCGCTTCCCCCCACAATGAGCAGTTCTTC; CDR3: CASSASPHNEQFF
J: TRBJ2-2; D: TRBD1; V: TRBV7-8; size: -; DNA: TGTGCCAGCAGCTCAGGGGGTCCGTACACCGGGGAGCTGTTTTTT; CDR3: CASSSGGPYTGELFF
J: TRBJ2-7; D: -; V: TRBV11-2; size: -; DNA: TGTGCCAGCAGCTTAGAGGAGACAGGTAGCTACGAGCAGTACTTC; CDR3: CASSLEETGSYEQYF
J: TRBJ2-3; D: -; V: TRBV30; size: -; DNA: TGTGCCTGGAGAAGGCCGTCCACAGATACGCAGTATTTT; CDR3: CAWRRPSTDTQYF
J: TRBJ2-3; D: TRBD2; V: TRBV5-1; size: -; DNA: TGCGCCAGCAGCTTCCGACTAGCGGGAGGGGATAACACAGATACGCAGTATTTT; CDR3: CASSFRLAGGDNTDTQYF
J: TRBJ2-7; D: TRBD1; V: TRBV27; size: -; DNA: TGTGCCAGCAGTTCTCCGGGACAGGGAGACGAGCAGTACTTC; CDR3: CASSSPGQGDEQYF
J: TRBJ1-2; D: -; V: TRBV28; size: -; DNA: TGTGCCAGCAGTCAGAAGGTACAGGGCGGAGGCTACACCTTC; CDR3: CASSQKVQGGGYTF